Presented here are 7 T cell receptor beta chains from one specimen sequenced in a study of CD8+ T cells in alopecia areata. The authors extracted RNA and reverse transcribed it into cDNA as the sequencing template. TCRdb keeps only in-frame clones here, not all; method: immunoSEQ multiplex PCR. The data hold about 70,000 clones, with about 45% observed a single time. The sample consisted of CD8+ T cells sorted from blood, taken at week 0. The receptors derive from a human donor with alopecia areata.

V is TRBV28 and J is TRBJ1-5; 7 nucleotides agree with TRBD1. The CDR3 length is 15 residues. Germline V gene sequence: CDR1 MDHEN, CDR2 SYDVKM. With V trimmed by 5 bases and J by 11 bases, 15 bases remained unmatched. The CDR3 loop is CASSLMGTAESAQHF. Here the CDR3 DNA reads TGTGCCAGCAGTCTCATGGGGACAGCTGAATCGGCCCAGCATTTT.

This clone was observed a few times. The chain links TRBV6-4 to TRBJ2-2, with D uncertain. The germline V gene encodes CDR1 MRHNA and CDR2 SNTAGT. V lost 0 bases, J lost 4 bases, and 9 bases lay in between. The CDR3 is made up of 15 amino acids. DNA of the CDR3: TGTGCCAGCAGTGACTCTGGCCCTTCCACCGGGGAGCTGTTTTTT. This sequence encodes CASSDSGPSTGELFF.

The J gene is TRBJ2-7, the V gene TRBV7-9, with a tentative D call TRBD2 (5 bases). Germline CDR1 is SEHNR and CDR2 is FQNEAQ (reference sequence). CDR3 length: 15 amino acids. The V gene lost 5 bases and the J gene lost 5 bases, with 19 bases spanning the gap. The CDR3 sequence: CASSPPGVARHEQYF. CDR3 coding DNA: TGTGCCAGCAGCCCCCCCGGGGTAGCGCGACACGAGCAGTACTTC.

The chain carries TRBV4-1 and TRBJ2-3, with a weak D call TRBD2 (6 bases). The CDR3 covers 15 residues. Germline V gene lookup returns CDR1 MGHRA and CDR2 YSYEKL. V lost 3 bases, J lost 3 bases, and 13 bases lay in between. The CDR3 here is CASSHYGRETDTQYF. The CDR3 DNA reads as TGCGCCAGCAGCCATTACGGGAGAGAGACAGATACGCAGTATTTT.

This clone was found many times. The chain has TRBV4-1 and TRBJ2-1; D remains ambiguous. Germline V gives CDR1 MGHRA, CDR2 YSYEKL. The CDR3 runs to 14 residues. V lost 1 base to trimming and J lost 7 bases, with 11 bases between them. The CDR3 nucleotides are TGCGCCAGCAGCCAAGCTGTCATAGCTAATGAGCAGTTCTTC. This codes for CASSQAVIANEQFF.

The chain couples TRBV29-1 to TRBJ1-2; D gene unclear. The germline V gene encodes CDR1 SQVTM and CDR2 ANQGSEA. The ends were cut back, 1 base at V and 5 bases at J, with 11 bases in the middle. The CDR3 length is 13 residues. CDR3 in DNA: TGCAGCGTTGAAGGGGGAGGGAGTTATGGCTACACCTTC. This codes for CSVEGGGSYGYTF.

This clone was detected a few times. The chain combines TRBV29-1 with TRBJ2-1, with a tentative D call TRBD2 (6 bases). Between the trimmed V and J ends, which lost 4 bases and 4 bases, there was a span of 17 bases. The CDR3 consists of 15 residues. CDR1 and CDR2 (germline): SQVTM, ANQGSEA. The CDR3 DNA follows: TGCAGCGTTGTCTTCGCTAGCGTAAATTACAATGAGCAGTTCTTC. Encoded protein: CSVVFASVNYNEQFF.